Presented here are 31 T cell receptor beta chains from one specimen sequenced in a study of spatial heterogeneity in lung cancer (dated by TCRdb to about 2019). The library was produced with 5' RACE. Reads for this sample came from a NextSeq 500. TCRdb ran its own pipeline on the public reads, namely fastp trimming at Q25 and MiXCR clone calling, and kept in-frame beta chains. Each entry merges the rows of one CDR3 protein and shows their most common DNA and genes. Within this sample are under 25,000 distinct CDR3 sequences, with 5.5% to 8% of them counted one time only. The top ten constitute 14% of the sample. Sample time point, as interpreted from the label and publication: sample taken at primary tumor resection. For TCR sequencing, whole RNA was extracted from tumor and nontumor lung tissue, or from cryopreserved PBMC samples, and no cell sorting was done. The sequenced sample was PBMCs, obtained at surgery. Every receptor here comes from a male donor with early-stage non-small cell lung cancer.

V and J are TRBV7-2 and TRBJ2-5, with D unresolved. This CDR3 is built from 14 residues. V lost 2 bases and J lost 5, with 12 bases in between. From germline, CDR1 is SGHTA and CDR2 FQGNSA. The CDR3 protein is CASSLRPTRETQYF. The CDR3 nucleotides read TGTGCCAGCAGCTTACGGCCCACTCGGGAGACCCAGTACTTC.

This clonotype showed up just a few times. The chain combines TRBV12-3 or TRBV12-4 with TRBJ2-1; possibly TRBD1 for D (6 bases). This CDR3 region has 14 residues. V lost 8 bases and J lost 0, with 11 bases in between. CDR3 DNA sequence: TGTGCCAGCCAACCGGACAGCTCCTACAATGAGCAGTTCTTC. This gives the protein CASQPDSSYNEQFF.

Only a few counts were recorded for this clonotype. This chain connects TRBV7-8 to TRBJ2-5; D call uncertain. The V gene lost 5 bases and the J gene lost 5 bases, with 12 bases spanning the gap. CDR1 and CDR2 (germline): SGHVS, FQNEAQ. CDR3 size: 13 residues. The DNA for the CDR3 is TGTGCCAGCAGCCCGCCGGCAGCGGAGACCCAGTACTTC. This gives the protein CASSPPAAETQYF.

This clonotype was recorded at least ten times. J is TRBJ1-5 and V is TRBV7-9, with 8 positions matching TRBD1. After removal of 5 bases from V and 7 bases from J, the junction contained 7 bases not matched to a gene. This CDR3 spans 14 amino acids. Germline CDR1 SEHNR, CDR2 FQNEAQ (reference sequence). DNA for the CDR3: TGTGCCAGCAGCACCGGACAGGGTTGGCAGCCCCAGCATTTT. Translation gives CASSTGQGWQPQHF.

This clonotype has ten or more counts. The V call is TRBV6-2 or TRBV6-3, the J call TRBJ2-1; D possibly corresponds to TRBD1 (5 bases). Germline CDR1 MNHEY, CDR2 SVGEGT. The CDR3 spans 13 residues. Trimming removed 3 bases from V and 7 bases from J, with 10 bases in between. The CDR3 DNA reads as TGTGCCAGCAGTTATACTGCAGGGAATGAGCAGTTCTTC. Its protein is CASSYTAGNEQFF.

The chain uses TRBV27 and TRBJ2-7; D remains unclear. Trimming pared 6 bases from V and 7 bases from J, leaving 13 bases between. Germline CDR1 is MNHEY and CDR2 is SMNVEV (reference sequence). The CDR3 sequence is 12 residues long. This chain's CDR3 is CASSQNRREQYF. The CDR3 coding sequence is TGTGCCAGCAGCCAAAATCGCCGGGAGCAGTACTTC.

There are many counts of this clonotype. The chain couples TRBV2 to TRBJ1-5; no firm D call. Trimming left V 0 bases short and J 11 bases short, with 11 bases between. This CDR3 comprises 13 residues. CDR1 is SNHLY and CDR2 is FYNNEI in the germline V gene. Written as DNA, the CDR3 is TGTGCCAGCAGTGAAGCCTGGGTTCGAGCCCAGCATTTT. Translated, it gives CASSEAWVRAQHF.

This clonotype was counted a few times. The chain employs TRBV6-1 and TRBJ2-2; D not certain. There are 14 residues in the CDR3. In germline, CDR1 is MNHNS, CDR2 SASEGT. The V and J ends lost 4 bases and 5 bases respectively, with 11 bases between them. This CDR3 is CASSAATETGELFF. As DNA, the CDR3 is TGTGCCAGCAGTGCCGCAACAGAGACCGGGGAGCTGTTTTTT.

In its sample, this clonotype was seen a few times. J is TRBJ2-3 and V is TRBV5-1, with TRBD2 matching 8 bases. There are 15 residues in the CDR3. After removal of 0 bases from V and 0 bases from J, the junction contained 0 bases not matched to a gene. Germline CDR1 reads SGHRS; CDR2 reads YFSETQ. The CDR3 spells CASSLVAGSTDTQYF. In DNA form, the CDR3 reads TGCGCCAGCAGCTTGGTAGCGGGGAGCACAGATACGCAGTATTTT.

This chain joins TRBV11-2 and TRBJ2-3, with no clear D. V shed 3 bases and J shed 6 bases, with 19 bases lying between them. The germline V gene has CDR1 SGHAT and CDR2 FQNNGV. The length of the CDR3 is 16 residues. This chain's CDR3 is CASSLHESGVGDTQYF. The DNA of the CDR3 is TGTGCCAGCAGCTTGCACGAGAGTGGGGTAGGGGATACGCAGTATTTT. Based on the CDR3 plus reference TRBV11-2 and TRBJ2-3, the full variable domain is EAGVAQSPRYKIIEKRQSVAFWCNPISGHATLYWYQQILGQGPKLLIQFQNNGVVDDSQLPKDRFSAERLKGVDSTLKIQPAKLEDSAVYLCASSLHESGVGDTQYFGPGTRLTVL.

This clonotype was seen at least ten times. This chain uses TRBV6-1 with TRBJ1-5; D call uncertain. The CDR3 totals 14 residues. Trimming cost V 6 bases and J 3 bases, with 12 bases left between them. The germline gives CDR1 MNHNS, CDR2 SASEGT. DNA for the CDR3: TGTGCCAGCAGACTTCAGGTACCCAATCAGCCCCAGCATTTT. Residues: CASRLQVPNQPQHF.

This clonotype was counted between two and nine times. V is TRBV28 and J is TRBJ1-1, with D perhaps matching TRBD1 (5 bases). Per the germline V gene, CDR1 is MDHEN and CDR2 is SYDVKM. This CDR3 has 12 amino acids. V lost 11 bases, J lost 5 bases, and 15 bases lay in between. The CDR3 coding sequence is TGTGCCGCCAGGGAGAGGGATACTGAAGCTTTCTTT. It yields the protein CAARERDTEAFF.

In its sample, this clonotype was seen a few times. The chain carries TRBV20-1 and TRBJ2-3, with 7 bases lining up with TRBD2. Germline V CDR1 and CDR2: DFQATT, SNEGSKA (reference sequence). Trimming cost V 5 bases and J 4 bases; bases outside gene matches: 9. This CDR3 comprises 14 residues. DNA for the CDR3: TGCAGTGCTCAAGCCGGGACTAATCCAGATACGCAGTATTTT. It specifies CSAQAGTNPDTQYF.

This clonotype has a count of ten or more. Here the CDR3 reads CSATRDKGRQPQHF. The CDR3 bases are TGCAGTGCTACCCGGGACAAAGGGCGTCAGCCCCAGCATTTT. The chain recombines TRBV20-1 with TRBJ1-5; a possible D gene is TRBD1 (6 bases). The V gene's germline CDR1 is DFQATT and CDR2 SNEGSKA (reference sequence). The CDR3 runs 14 residues. Trimming took off 4 bases at V and 6 bases at J, with 16 bases between the two ends.

This clonotype was recorded many times. This chain joins TRBV7-9 and TRBJ1-4; 9 bases are a match to TRBD1. The V and J ends lost 5 bases and 8 bases, in that order; junction bases with no gene match: 9. The CDR3 length is 15 residues. Germline lookup yields CDR1 SEHNR and CDR2 FQNEAQ (reference sequence). CDR3 protein: CASSQHTGGGEKLFF. DNA of the CDR3: TGTGCCAGCAGCCAACATACAGGGGGCGGAGAAAAACTGTTTTTT.

As for this clonotype: A single base separates this from a much larger clone, so it may be a read error. In this CDR3 the conserved last residue, phenylalanine or tryptophan, is missing, so a read error is likely. Written as DNA, the CDR3 is TGCAGCGTAGCACAGGGGGAAGGATCTGAGCAGTACTAC. Its translation is CSVAQGEGSEQYY. The chain employs TRBV29-1 and TRBJ2-7, with TRBD1 identical over 8 bases. The V gene end was trimmed by 6 bases and the J gene end by 7 bases; junction bases not matched to a gene: 11. The length of the CDR3 is 13 residues. The germline gives CDR1 SQVTM, CDR2 ANQGSEA.

This clonotype was seen many times. The rearrangement uses TRBV10-3 and TRBJ1-2; D is undetermined. Germline V gene sequence: CDR1 ENHRY, CDR2 SYGVKD. There are 13 residues in the CDR3. V lost 6 bases to trimming and J lost 4 bases, with 12 bases between them. CDR3 protein: CAISMDASYGYTF. In DNA, the CDR3 is TGTGCCATCAGCATGGACGCAAGCTATGGCTACACCTTC.

This clonotype came up many times. The chain has TRBV20-1 and TRBJ1-5, with TRBD1 as a possible D gene (5 bases). The CDR3 runs to 14 residues. The V and J ends lost 6 bases and 0 bases respectively, with 12 bases between them. Germline V lookup: CDR1 DFQATT, CDR2 SNEGSKA (reference sequence). CDR3 nucleotide sequence: TGCAGTGCAACGGACACGTTTAGCAATCAGCCCCAGCATTTT. Protein sequence: CSATDTFSNQPQHF.

This clonotype was counted at least ten times. V and J are TRBV20-1 and TRBJ2-1, with 9 nucleotides matching TRBD2. Germline V gene lookup returns CDR1 DFQATT and CDR2 SNEGSKA (reference sequence). The CDR3 is made up of 15 amino acids. J lost 2 bases, V lost 6 bases, and 8 bases had no gene match. The CDR3: CSASPLAGTYNEQFF. CDR3 coding DNA: TGCAGTGCGAGCCCGCTAGCGGGGACCTACAATGAGCAGTTCTTC.

The rearrangement joins TRBV5-6 to TRBJ2-6; no definite D call. The germline V gene encodes CDR1 SGHDT and CDR2 YYEEEE. This CDR3 has 15 amino acids. V was pared by 3 bases and J by 4 bases, with 11 bases between. In DNA, the CDR3 is TGTGCCAGCAGCTCCTCAGGTTCAGGGGCCAACGTCCTGACTTTC. It encodes CASSSSGSGANVLTF. Filled out from reference TRBV5-6 and TRBJ2-6, the complete variable domain reads DAGVTQSPTHLIKTRGQQVTLRCSPKSGHDTVSWYQQALGQGPQFIFQYYEEEERQRGNFPDRFSGHQFPNYSSELNVNALLLGDSALYLCASSSSGSGANVLTFGAGSRLTVL.

This clonotype qualifies as medium-sized. This chain joins TRBV12-5 and TRBJ2-1, with 7 bases fitting TRBD1. This CDR3 is built from 17 residues. Germline V CDR1 and CDR2: LGHNT, FRNRAP. After removal of 3 bases from V and 1 base from J, the junction contained 9 bases not matched to a gene. This chain's CDR3 is CASGLRTGGTSYNEQFF. CDR3 DNA sequence: TGTGCTAGTGGTTTAAGGACAGGCGGCACTTCCTACAATGAGCAGTTCTTC.

There are many counts of this clonotype. The rearrangement joins TRBV7-9 to TRBJ1-1; no clear D. With 3 bases removed from V and 0 bases from J, the gap between germline ends came to 5 bases. CDR3 length: 13 amino acids. CDR1 is SEHNR, CDR2 FQNEAQ, per germline (reference sequence). The CDR3 sequence is CASSFGMNTEAFF. The CDR3 region has the DNA TGTGCCAGCAGCTTTGGGATGAACACTGAAGCTTTCTTT.

This clonotype is medium-sized (0.01 to 0.1%) by share. The gene calls are TRBV29-1 and TRBJ1-1, with 8 positions matching TRBD1. The CDR3 loop spans 16 amino acids. The germline V gene encodes CDR1 SQVTM and CDR2 ANQGSEA. V lost 5 bases, J lost 2 bases, and 13 bases stayed unmatched. CDR3 residues: CSVTGAGGSSNTEAFF. The DNA of the CDR3 is TGCAGCGTTACGGGGGCAGGGGGCTCTTCTAACACTGAAGCTTTCTTT.

By its share, this clonotype is medium-sized. The chain has TRBV10-3 and TRBJ1-5, with D tentatively TRBD1 (6 bases). Germline V CDR1 and CDR2: ENHRY, SYGVKD. V was shortened by 3 bases and J by 12 bases, with 12 bases between the two germline ends. The CDR3 is 12 amino acids. The CDR3: CAISDLGGLQHF. The CDR3 DNA follows: TGTGCCATCAGTGATTTGGGGGGGCTCCAGCATTTT.

The CDR3 region has the DNA TGTGCCAGCAGTCCCTCTGGCAGAGGCTCCTACAATGAGCAGTTCTTC. This sequence encodes CASSPSGRGSYNEQFF. V and J are TRBV27 and TRBJ2-1, with D unclear. Deletions cut 5 bases from V and 0 bases from J, with 14 bases between. In germline, CDR1 is MNHEY, CDR2 SMNVEV (reference sequence). The CDR3 covers 16 residues.

The chain has TRBV18 and TRBJ2-7; TRBD1 matches 9 bases. Germline-derived CDR1 and CDR2 are KGHSH and LQKENI. This CDR3 spans 14 amino acids. V lost 4 bases and J lost 4; bases outside the gene matches: 5. DNA of the CDR3: TGTGCCAGCTCACTAACCGGGACAGGGTACGAGCAGTACTTC. Translating gives CASSLTGTGYEQYF.

This clonotype was counted many times. At one boundary the junction diverges from the germline segment, which might be a read error. V and J are TRBV25-1 and TRBJ1-5; D call uncertain. The CDR3 extends over 14 amino acids. Germline assignment: CDR1 MGHDK and CDR2 SYGVNS. CDR3 DNA sequence: TGTGCCAGCGGTGAGGAGTATAGCAATCAGCCCCAGCATTTT. Its protein is CASGEEYSNQPQHF.

Details on this clonotype: Since a much larger clone is just one base distant, this may be a read error. The chain carries TRBV9 and TRBJ2-1, with D possibly matching TRBD2 (6 bases). In germline, CDR1 is SGDLS, CDR2 YYNGEE. CDR3 size: 12 residues. Here the CDR3 reads CANSVGGPEQFF. As DNA, the CDR3 is TGTGCCAACAGCGTAGGAGGGCCAGAGCAGTTCTTC.

This clonotype was seen many times. This chain connects TRBV20-1 to TRBJ2-3, with a weak D call TRBD1 (5 bases). Trimming took 1 base from V and 2 from J, leaving 10 bases between them. Per the germline V gene, CDR1 is DFQATT and CDR2 is SNEGSKA (reference sequence). The CDR3 is made up of 14 amino acids. This chain's CDR3 is CSARGRQNTDTQYF. The CDR3 coding sequence is TGCAGTGCTAGAGGAAGACAGAACACAGATACGCAGTATTTT.

This clonotype came up many times. The J gene is TRBJ1-4, the V gene TRBV28; 9 bases are a match to TRBD1. The trim removed 1 base at V and 7 bases at J, leaving 7 bases unmatched. CDR1 is MDHEN, CDR2 SYDVKM, per germline. The CDR3 totals 16 residues. This CDR3 reads CASSLSYRGRGEKLFF. The CDR3 nucleotides are TGTGCCAGCAGTTTATCATACAGGGGGCGAGGTGAAAAACTGTTTTTT.

This clonotype was seen many times. The J gene is TRBJ1-1, the V gene TRBV20-1; D is perhaps TRBD1 (5 bases). Trimming left V 3 bases short and J 2 bases short, with 22 bases between. The CDR3 is made up of 17 amino acids. Germline CDR1 reads DFQATT; CDR2 reads SNEGSKA (reference sequence). Here the CDR3 reads CSASGPGRGEINTEAFF. The CDR3 nucleotides are TGCAGTGCTAGCGGCCCGGGCCGAGGGGAGATTAACACTGAAGCTTTCTTT.